The 26 T cell receptor beta chains reported below all come from one sample, sequenced in a study of graft-versus-host responses after intestinal transplantation listed by TCRdb under 2021. The library was built by means of the immunoSEQ multiplex PCR assay. This immuneACCESS table, as held by TCRdb, lists in-frame sequences with V and J called but not all clones. Of the missing ones, under half trace to an unresolved V gene in checked studies; the others have no known cause. In all, the sample holds over 10,000 clones, and approximately 85% of those were seen once. Of the sample, approximately 23% is held by the ten largest clones. This material consisted of PBMCs, taken after intestinal transplantation. These receptors came from a human patient who received an intestinal transplant, so some T cells may come from the graft donor.

The genes are TRBV13 and TRBJ2-1; D is possibly TRBD2 (6 bases). The CDR3 spans 16 residues. The germline V and J ends were trimmed by 5 bases and 9 bases, with 23 bases remaining between them. Germline lookup yields CDR1 PRHDT and CDR2 FYEKMQ (reference sequence). CDR3 amino acids: CASSPSLLATGAEQFF. Here the CDR3 DNA reads TGTGCCAGCAGCCCCTCCCTGCTAGCGACCGGGGCTGAGCAGTTCTTC.

The chain has TRBV28 and TRBJ2-5; 10 nucleotides line up with TRBD2. The end of the DNA is better explained by TRBJ2-7, so the J call may be wrong. The length of the CDR3 is 14 residues. Looked up from germline, CDR1 is MDHEN and CDR2 is SYDVKM. DNA of the CDR3: TGTGCCAGCAGACCTAGCGGGAGTTCCTACGAGCAGTACTTC. Translated: CASRPSGSSYEQYF.

J is TRBJ2-6 and V is TRBV27; the D gene could be TRBD1 or TRBD2 (7 bases each). The CDR3 is made up of 18 amino acids. Germline CDR1 and CDR2: MNHEY and SMNVEV (reference sequence). V lost 5 bases, J lost 0 bases, and 17 bases lay in between. DNA of the CDR3: TGTGCCAGCAGTCGGGGGGACAGAGTCCTCTCTGGGGCCAACGTCCTGACTTTC. Protein: CASSRGDRVLSGANVLTF. The complete variable domain, with remaining parts taken from reference TRBV27 and TRBJ2-6, reads EAQVTQNPRYLITVTGKKLTVTCSQNMNHEYMSWYRQDPGLGLRQIYYSMNVEVTDKGDVPEGYKVSRKEKRNFPLILESPSPNQTSLYFCASSRGDRVLSGANVLTFGAGSRLTVL.

The chain recombines TRBV28 with TRBJ2-2; perhaps TRBD2 as D (6 bases). Between the trimmed V and J ends, which lost 6 bases and 6 bases, there was a span of 35 bases. The CDR3 length is 21 residues. The V gene's germline CDR1 is MDHEN and CDR2 SYDVKM. The CDR3 DNA reads as TGTGCCAGCAGACCGGATAAACTGGACTCCCGGGGCCGGTGGGACTCCGGGGAGCTGTTTTTT. Residues: CASRPDKLDSRGRWDSGELFF.

The chain links TRBV13 to TRBJ2-7; the D gene is possibly TRBD1 (5 bases). The CDR3 sequence is 13 residues long. Trimming removed 3 bases at V and 5 bases at J, with 11 bases between. Germline CDR1 PRHDT, CDR2 FYEKMQ (reference sequence). CDR3 region: CASSLGPVNEQYF. For the CDR3, the DNA is TGTGCCAGCAGCTTGGGGCCTGTCAACGAGCAGTACTTC.

The chain recombines TRBV11-2 with TRBJ1-1; 7 bases match TRBD1. J was trimmed by 4 bases and V by 3 bases; bases with no gene match: 8. The CDR3 sequence is 15 residues long. Germline values: CDR1 SGHAT, CDR2 FQNNGV. The CDR3 nucleotides are TGTGCCAGCAGCTTGGGAAGCAGGGGGAGCACTGAAGCTTTCTTT. This gives the protein CASSLGSRGSTEAFF. The complete variable domain, with remaining parts taken from reference TRBV11-2 and TRBJ1-1, reads EAGVAQSPRYKIIEKRQSVAFWCNPISGHATLYWYQQILGQGPKLLIQFQNNGVVDDSQLPKDRFSAERLKGVDSTLKIQPAKLEDSAVYLCASSLGSRGSTEAFFGQGTRLTVV.

The V gene is TRBV6-1, the J gene TRBJ1-5; D is unclear. The V end was cut by 6 bases, the J end by 1 base, with 4 bases between. The CDR3 contains 12 residues. Germline V gene data show CDR1 as MNHNS and CDR2 as SASEGT. Here the CDR3 reads CASRGSNQPQHF. DNA of the CDR3: TGTGCCAGCAGGGGGAGCAATCAGCCCCAGCATTTT.

This clone was recorded only once. This sequence joins TRBV2 and TRBJ2-3; 10 bases agree with TRBD2. V shed 6 bases, J shed 4 bases, and the junction held 7 bases outside the gene matches. CDR3 length: 15 residues. Germline CDR1 reads SNHLY; CDR2 reads FYNNEI. CDR3 bases: TGTGCCAGCAGAAGCGGGAGGGCCGGGTCAGATACGCAGTATTTT. This sequence encodes CASRSGRAGSDTQYF.

On this clone itself: The germline gene is not matched at one end of the junction; a read error may be the cause. The chain is built from TRBV5-5 and TRBJ1-5; TRBD1 agrees at 7 bases. Looked up from germline, CDR1 is SGHKS and CDR2 is YYEKEE (reference sequence). This CDR3 has 14 amino acids. The chain's CDR3 is CASRQRQGNQPLHF. The CDR3 nucleotides read TGTGCCAGCAGACAGAGACAGGGCAATCAGCCCCTGCATTTT.

This clone occurred a few times. This chain links TRBV6-4 with TRBJ2-2; D is undetermined. CDR1 is MRHNA, CDR2 SNTAGT, per germline. The CDR3 runs to 14 residues. V was cut by 2 bases and J by 1 base, with 5 bases left in between. The CDR3 sequence: CASSDEVNTGELFF. In nucleotides, the CDR3 is TGTGCCAGCAGTGACGAGGTGAACACCGGGGAGCTGTTTTTT.

The chain recombines TRBV4-1 with TRBJ2-1; 7 bases align to TRBD2. The CDR3 has 14 residues. V gave up 4 bases and J gave up 3 bases; unmatched junction bases: 3. Germline V gene sequence: CDR1 MGHRA, CDR2 YSYEKL. CDR3 amino acids: CASSRDYYYNEQFF. In nucleotides, the CDR3 is TGCGCCAGCAGCCGGGACTATTACTACAATGAGCAGTTCTTC.

A remark on this clone: Compared with germline, one end of the junction differs, possibly owing to a read error. The genes are TRBV6-1 and TRBJ1-5, with D uncertain. CDR1 is MNHNS, CDR2 SASEGT, per germline. The CDR3 sequence is 13 residues long. For the CDR3, the DNA is TGTGCCAGCAGTGCTAGACGCAACCAGCCCCAGCATTTT. Amino acids: CASSARRNQPQHF.

The J gene is TRBJ1-1, the V gene TRBV27; D not certain. This CDR3 has 16 residues. V lost 1 base, J lost 1 base, and 13 bases lay in between. The germline V gene encodes CDR1 MNHEY and CDR2 SMNVEV (reference sequence). The CDR3 spells CASSLFPPRANTEAFF. CDR3 DNA sequence: TGTGCCAGCAGTTTATTTCCCCCGCGGGCGAACACTGAAGCTTTCTTT.

The chain is built from TRBV6-6 and TRBJ2-3; D is unclear. CDR1 and CDR2 (germline): MNHNY, SVGAGI (reference sequence). V shed 6 bases and J shed 4 bases, with 17 bases lying between them. The CDR3 has 15 residues. The CDR3 DNA follows: TGTGCCAGCAGCTACGACGTCGGTTGGTCAGATACGCAGTATTTT. The encoded protein is CASSYDVGWSDTQYF.

The rearrangement uses TRBV4-2 and TRBJ1-6, with 10 bases fitting TRBD1. The V gene's germline CDR1 is LGHNA and CDR2 YNFKEQ. The V and J ends lost 0 bases and 7 bases, in that order; junction bases with no gene match: 9. The CDR3 runs to 18 residues. CDR3 amino acids: CASSQESTRTGGNSPLHF. CDR3 sequence (DNA): TGTGCCAGCAGCCAAGAGAGTACTAGGACAGGGGGGAATTCACCCCTCCACTTT.

The genes are TRBV19 and TRBJ1-5; no reliable D call. The V end was cut by 7 bases, the J end by 2 bases, with 6 bases between. Germline V CDR1 and CDR2: LNHDA, SQIVND (reference sequence). The CDR3 is 12 amino acids. CDR3 sequence (DNA): TGTGCCAGTAAAATCGGCAATCAGCCCCAGCATTTT. This encodes CASKIGNQPQHF.

Only one count was recorded for this clone. The chain uses TRBV10-3 and TRBJ2-1, with 10 bases fitting TRBD2. Germline V gene lookup returns CDR1 ENHRY and CDR2 SYGVKD. The V and J ends lost 5 bases and 5 bases, in that order; junction bases with no gene match: 6. CDR3 length: 15 residues. The CDR3 DNA is TGTGCCATCAGTCAAAGCGGGAGGGACGACAATGAGCAGTTCTTC. This encodes CAISQSGRDDNEQFF.

The V call is TRBV18, the J call TRBJ2-2; D not certain. Trimming stripped 5 bases from V and 6 bases from J, with 7 bases between. This CDR3 comprises 12 residues. Germline assignment: CDR1 KGHSH and CDR2 LQKENI. The CDR3 here is CASSSEAGELFF. The CDR3 DNA reads as TGTGCCAGCTCATCAGAGGCCGGGGAGCTGTTTTTT.

This clone was seen once. V gene TRBV9 combines with J gene TRBJ2-5; 8 nucleotides align to TRBD2. Germline loops: CDR1 SGDLS, CDR2 YYNGEE. The V and J ends lost 4 bases and 2 bases, in that order; junction bases with no gene match: 7. This CDR3 is 15 amino acids long. CDR3 in amino acids: CASSPYIAGQETQYF. CDR3 nucleotides: TGTGCCAGCAGCCCGTATATAGCGGGACAAGAGACCCAGTACTTC.

The chain has TRBV5-8 and TRBJ1-5, with 7 bases matching TRBD1. CDR1 SGHTS and CDR2 YDEGEE come from the germline V gene. The CDR3 length is 16 residues. Trimming at V came to 4 bases and at J to 5 bases, leaving 12 bases not matched to a gene. CDR3 amino acids: CASSTRQGPYDQPQHF. The CDR3 DNA sequence: TGTGCCAGCAGCACTAGACAGGGTCCCTATGATCAGCCCCAGCATTTT. Based on the CDR3 plus reference TRBV5-8 and TRBJ1-5, the full variable domain is EAGVTQSPTHLIKTRGQQATLRCSPISGHTSVYWYQQALGLGLQFLLWYDEGEERNRGNFPPRFSGRQFPNYSSELNVNALELEDSALYLCASSTRQGPYDQPQHFGDGTRLSIL.

The rearrangement links TRBV6-6 to TRBJ2-1; D may be TRBD2 (6 bases). The germline V gene has CDR1 MNHNY and CDR2 SVGAGI (reference sequence). This CDR3 spans 16 amino acids. V was clipped by 6 bases and J by 0 bases, with 15 bases between them. As DNA, the CDR3 is TGTGCCAGCAGCCCGCGGGGCCTTAACTCCTACAATGAGCAGTTCTTC. Translated, it gives CASSPRGLNSYNEQFF.

This chain uses TRBV27 with TRBJ2-2; 10 bases are a match to TRBD1. This CDR3 region has 16 residues. Per germline, CDR1 MNHEY and CDR2 SMNVEV (reference sequence). With V trimmed by 3 bases and J by 5 bases, 6 bases remained unmatched. The CDR3 DNA is TGTGCCAGCAGTTTGAGGGGACAGGGGATAACCGGGGAGCTGTTTTTT. Translated, it gives CASSLRGQGITGELFF.

J is TRBJ1-3 and V is TRBV19; D unclear. Germline CDR1 is LNHDA and CDR2 is SQIVND (reference sequence). Deletions cut 3 bases from V and 0 bases from J, with 9 bases between. CDR3 size: 15 residues. In DNA form, the CDR3 reads TGTGCCAGTAGTATCGCGGCCTACTCTGGAAACACCATATATTTT. Its protein product is CASSIAAYSGNTIYF.

The chain uses TRBV11-2 and TRBJ2-2; 8 nucleotides agree with TRBD2. CDR3 length: 19 residues. V trimming: 5 bases; J trimming: 3 bases; junction bases outside the gene matches: 17. CDR1 and CDR2 from the germline V gene are SGHAT and FQNNGV. Here the CDR3 DNA reads TGTGCCAGCAGCCCCCGTGCCCCTAATCCTAGCGGGTACACCGGGGAGCTGTTTTTT. Its translation is CASSPRAPNPSGYTGELFF.

In its sample, this clone was seen a few times. The chain is built from TRBV7-2 and TRBJ2-2, with D tentatively TRBD2 (6 bases). V lost 2 bases and J lost 0, with 16 bases in between. Germline CDR1 is SGHTA and CDR2 is FQGNSA. This CDR3 has 18 amino acids. CDR3 sequence: CASSLSAQWGANTGELFF. The CDR3 coding sequence is TGTGCCAGCAGCTTATCGGCCCAATGGGGGGCGAACACCGGGGAGCTGTTTTTT.

This chain uses TRBV5-1 with TRBJ1-1; unclear D gene. Germline CDR1 SGHRS, CDR2 YFSETQ. This CDR3 contains 14 residues. V lost 3 bases and J lost 5, with 14 bases in between. In DNA, the CDR3 is TGCGCCAGCAGCTCGGACGTAGGAGTGACTGAAGCTTTCTTT. Its protein product is CASSSDVGVTEAFF.